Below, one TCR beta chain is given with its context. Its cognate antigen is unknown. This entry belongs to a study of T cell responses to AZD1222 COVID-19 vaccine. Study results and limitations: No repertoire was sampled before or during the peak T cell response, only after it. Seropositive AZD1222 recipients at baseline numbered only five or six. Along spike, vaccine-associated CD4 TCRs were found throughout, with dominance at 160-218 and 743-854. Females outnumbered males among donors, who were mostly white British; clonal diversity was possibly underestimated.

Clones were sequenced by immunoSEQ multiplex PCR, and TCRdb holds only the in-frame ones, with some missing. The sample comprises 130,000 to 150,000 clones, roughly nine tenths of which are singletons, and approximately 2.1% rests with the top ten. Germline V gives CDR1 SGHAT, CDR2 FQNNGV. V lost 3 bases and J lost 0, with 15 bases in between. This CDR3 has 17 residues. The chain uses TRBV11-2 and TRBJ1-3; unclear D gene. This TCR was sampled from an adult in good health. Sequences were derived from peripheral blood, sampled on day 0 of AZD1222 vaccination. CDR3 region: CASSFPTWADSGNTIYF. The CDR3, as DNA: TGTGCCAGCAGCTTCCCCACGTGGGCGGACTCTGGAAACACCATATATTTT.